This TCR beta chain was identified in a study of T cell responses to AZD1222 COVID-19 vaccine. TCRdb's copy holds only in-frame clones and misses some; the assay was immunoSEQ multiplex PCR. Of about 140,000 clones listed, about 90% are singletons. Sequenced material: peripheral blood, taken 28 days after the second dose of the MenACWY control vaccine. The receptor comes from an adult who received the MenACWY meningococcal vaccine as a control.

The chain's CDR3 is CASSLAGLGYTQPQHF. In nucleotides, the CDR3 is TGTGCCAGCAGCTTAGCGGGCTTGGGTTACACCCAGCCCCAGCATTTT. The genes are TRBV7-2 and TRBJ1-5, with D unresolved. The CDR3 is made up of 16 amino acids. Germline V gene sequence: CDR1 SGHTA, CDR2 FQGNSA. The V end was cut by 0 bases, the J end by 7 bases, with 16 bases between.